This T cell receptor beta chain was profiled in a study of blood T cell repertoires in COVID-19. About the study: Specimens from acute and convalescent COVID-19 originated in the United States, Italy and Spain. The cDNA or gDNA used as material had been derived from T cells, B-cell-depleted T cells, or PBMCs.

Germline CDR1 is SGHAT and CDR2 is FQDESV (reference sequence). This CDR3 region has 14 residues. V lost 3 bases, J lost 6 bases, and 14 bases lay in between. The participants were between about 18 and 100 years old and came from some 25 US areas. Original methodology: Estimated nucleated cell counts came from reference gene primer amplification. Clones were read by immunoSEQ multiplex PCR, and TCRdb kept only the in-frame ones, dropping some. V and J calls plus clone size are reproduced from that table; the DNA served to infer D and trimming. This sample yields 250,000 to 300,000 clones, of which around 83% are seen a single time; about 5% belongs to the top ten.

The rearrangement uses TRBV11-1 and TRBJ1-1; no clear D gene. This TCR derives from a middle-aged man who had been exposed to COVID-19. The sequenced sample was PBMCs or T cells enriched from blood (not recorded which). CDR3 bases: TGTGCCAGCAGCTTTAGTTTTTCGAGGCCTGAAGCTTTCTTT. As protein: CASSFSFSRPEAFF.